This TCR beta chain was observed in a study of T-cell reconstitution after alpha-beta-depleted transplantation in children. CDR3 size: 16 residues. Trimming shortened V by 0 bases and J by 1 base, and 9 bases separated the two germline ends. CDR1 is LGHNA, CDR2 YSLEER, per germline. Unique molecular identifiers were used in preparing the TCRbeta library. Via MiXCR, TCRdb re-called the PCR reads, giving one row per CDR3 protein. The sample includes about 610,000 distinct CDR3 sequences, about 10% of them seen just once. Source: PBMCs from the stem cell graft donor, taken from the stem cell graft. This clonotype originated in a human donor who donated a stem cell graft to a child with acute myeloid leukemia. The chain joins TRBV4-3 to TRBJ2-2; tentatively, D is TRBD2 (6 bases). CDR3 in DNA: TGCGCCAGCAGCCAAGATTGGGGACTGAACACCGGGGAGCTGTTTTTT. Translating gives CASSQDWGLNTGELFF.